This entry describes one TCR beta chain. The table lists this clonotype with a few counts. What antigen it recognizes has not been identified. Base qualities were left out, and no much larger clone turns up one base away. TCR beta VDJ combination and CDR3 sequence profiling used genomic DNA as the template. An Illumina HiSeq 2000 was used for TCR repertoire sequencing. Concerning the study's data processing: Repertoire assessment relied on Simpson's diversity index, CDR3 size and DJ length profiles, and TRBV/TRBJ rearrangement plots. The most abundant DNA sequence in the deep sequencing data was taken as the immunodominant clone. CDR3 amino acid sequences were checked for sharing across subjects and were also compared against the VDJdb database and published repertoires. The public reads were run again by TCRdb, first through fastp at Q25 and then through MiXCR, and only productive beta chains were kept. All rows with the same CDR3 protein become a single entry with the most common DNA and genes. The V and J calls shown here were made by TCRdb, not taken from the authors' results. Counted in this sample were some 170,000 distinct CDR3 sequences; roughly 48% of them appeared once. The ten largest clones add up to roughly 1.1% of the sample.

The data originate from a study of CD8+CD57+ T cells in acquired aplastic anemia listed by TCRdb under 2018. Some background on the complete study: A mean of about 3.2 ug of DNA, ranging from roughly 0.19 to 30 ug, was extracted from sorted CD4+ and CD8+ cells. A CD8+CD57+ expansion meant a frequency higher than the mean frequency seen in healthy subjects. The study at large found these results: No significant difference in CD8+ Simpson's diversity was found between patients and healthy controls (P=0.060). Some 30 CD8+ CDR3 sequences were found to be shared between patients and controls, but these sequences appeared to be highly expressed in patients and within the immunodominant clones of the patients.

According to the germline V gene, CDR1 reads SGDLS and CDR2 reads YYNGEE. The CDR3 sequence holds 13 residues, the cysteine and phenylalanine included. The retained sequence is limited to the CDR3, 39 bases, with the frame set at the first base. At the junction V is shortened by 4 bases and J by 5 bases, with 12 bases in between. The patients picked for sequencing were ones in whom flow cytometry had shown an expansion of CD8+CD57+ cells. Every patient had a diagnosis of severe acquired aplastic anemia based on International Study of Aplastic Anemia and Agranulocytosis and Camitta criteria. No therapy had been received by the patients at the time of blood sampling. In this study, sorted CD4+ and CD8+ T cells from the blood of healthy subjects and of severe aplastic anemia patients had their TCR repertoires deep-sequenced. In the USA, patient enrollment took place under clinicaltrials.gov protocols 00001620, 01623167, 00001397, 00071045, 00081523 and 00961064. Ficoll-Paque density gradient centrifugation was used to isolate peripheral blood mononuclear cells. Before DNA extraction, CD4+ and CD8+ T cells were sorted with FACS or magnetic beads.

The sequenced sample consisted of sorted CD4+, CD8+, or CD8+CD57+ T cells (not recorded which) from PBMCs. The receptor chain draws on TRBV9 and TRBJ1-2, with the D gene uncertain. This TCR derives from a human donor with aplastic anemia. The base sequence is TGTGCCAGCAGCCCAGGCGGGCCGTATGGCTACACCTTC. Its amino acids are CASSPGGPYGYTF.